This is a list of T cell receptor beta chains from one sample in a study of cytomegalovirus exposure and HLA in healthy donors. Here immunoSEQ multiplex PCR was the method, and the copy in TCRdb shows in-frame clones only, minus some. The profile shows 150,000 or so clones, 80% of them singletons. The sequenced sample was PBMCs. These receptor sequences come from a woman aged 45-59 years in good health and CMV-seropositive. Each CDR3 is given with its conserved first and last residue. D genes are given only for firm matches. Only part of the rows carry a size: once, few, many, or a class if the clone is expanded.

clone_size: .; j_call: TRBJ2-5; d_call: TRBD2; v_call: TRBV5-4; cdr3_aa: CASSLGSGRFRETQYF; cdr3_nt: TGTGCCAGCAGCTTGGGGAGCGGGAGATTTCGAGAGACCCAGTACTTC
clone_size: .; j_call: TRBJ2-1; d_call: TRBD2; v_call: TRBV27; cdr3_aa: CASSTLGLAGASNEQFF; cdr3_nt: TGTGCCAGCAGTACCCTCGGACTAGCGGGAGCCAGCAATGAGCAGTTCTTC
clone_size: few; j_call: TRBJ2-7; d_call: TRBD1; v_call: TRBV9; cdr3_aa: CASSVGTGIYEQYF; cdr3_nt: TGTGCCAGCAGCGTAGGGACAGGGATCTACGAGCAGTACTTC
clone_size: .; j_call: TRBJ2-3; d_call: .; v_call: TRBV6-5; cdr3_aa: CASSYLTSAYTDTQYF; cdr3_nt: TGTGCCAGCAGTTACCTGACGAGCGCGTACACAGATACGCAGTATTTT
clone_size: once; j_call: TRBJ2-1; d_call: TRBD1; v_call: TRBV2; cdr3_aa: CASSGGAPNEQFF; cdr3_nt: TGTGCCAGCTCAGGGGGTGCGCCAAATGAGCAGTTCTTC
clone_size: .; j_call: TRBJ1-6; d_call: TRBD1; v_call: TRBV19; cdr3_aa: CASSSRQGAYSSPLHF; cdr3_nt: TGTGCCAGTAGTTCGCGACAGGGGGCTTATAGTTCACCCCTCCACTTT
clone_size: .; j_call: TRBJ1-2; d_call: .; v_call: TRBV7-8; cdr3_aa: CASSSTGPEGRRVGYTF; cdr3_nt: TGTGCCAGCAGCTCCACCGGACCCGAGGGCAGGAGGGTTGGCTACACCTTC
clone_size: once; j_call: TRBJ2-5; d_call: TRBD2; v_call: TRBV9; cdr3_aa: CASSVGSAAGEIQETQYF; cdr3_nt: TGTGCCAGCAGCGTAGGGTCCGCAGCGGGGGAAATCCAAGAGACCCAGTACTTC
clone_size: .; j_call: TRBJ2-5; d_call: .; v_call: TRBV9; cdr3_aa: CASSVAVGRETQYF; cdr3_nt: TGTGCCAGCAGCGTAGCTGTGGGGAGAGAGACCCAGTACTTC
clone_size: .; j_call: TRBJ2-3; d_call: TRBD2; v_call: TRBV4-3; cdr3_aa: CASSRQREGRDTQYF; cdr3_nt: TGCGCCAGCAGCCGTCAGCGGGAGGGCCGGGATACGCAGTATTTT
clone_size: once; j_call: TRBJ1-1; d_call: .; v_call: TRBV6-5; cdr3_aa: CASSYAGIQQAFF; cdr3_nt: TGTGCCAGCAGTTACGCGGGGATCCAGCAAGCTTTCTTT
clone_size: .; j_call: TRBJ1-5; d_call: .; v_call: TRBV19; cdr3_aa: CASSSGSNQPQHF; cdr3_nt: TGTGCCAGTAGTTCAGGTTCCAATCAGCCCCAGCATTTT
clone_size: few; j_call: TRBJ2-5; d_call: TRBD1; v_call: TRBV5-1; cdr3_aa: CASSLDLAGGETQYF; cdr3_nt: TGCGCCAGCAGCTTGGATTTGGCAGGGGGAGAGACCCAGTACTTC
clone_size: .; j_call: TRBJ2-1; d_call: .; v_call: TRBV6-5; cdr3_aa: CASTGSSYNEQFF; cdr3_nt: TGTGCCAGCACCGGGAGCTCCTACAATGAGCAGTTCTTC
clone_size: .; j_call: TRBJ1-2; d_call: .; v_call: TRBV7-2; cdr3_aa: CASSLGHTGLGYTF; cdr3_nt: TGTGCCAGCAGCTTAGGACACACAGGGTTAGGCTACACCTTC
clone_size: .; j_call: TRBJ1-6; d_call: .; v_call: TRBV10-3; cdr3_aa: CAISDSLRAGASPLHF; cdr3_nt: TGTGCCATCAGTGATAGTTTGAGGGCAGGGGCTTCACCCCTCCACTTT
clone_size: .; j_call: TRBJ1-2; d_call: .; v_call: TRBV11-2; cdr3_aa: CASSPGGIGYTF; cdr3_nt: TGTGCCAGCAGCCCCGGCGGGATCGGCTACACCTTC
clone_size: .; j_call: TRBJ2-7; d_call: .; v_call: TRBV19; cdr3_aa: CASSFRGGQSYEQYF; cdr3_nt: TGTGCCAGTAGTTTCAGAGGAGGACAGTCCTACGAGCAGTACTTC
clone_size: once; j_call: TRBJ1-2; d_call: TRBD1; v_call: TRBV5-1; cdr3_aa: CASSLTGSDYGYTF; cdr3_nt: TGCGCCAGCAGCCTGACAGGGTCTGACTATGGCTACACCTTC
clone_size: .; j_call: TRBJ2-2; d_call: TRBD2; v_call: TRBV7-9; cdr3_aa: CSSSPHAGGLAPGELFF; cdr3_nt: TGTTCCAGCAGCCCCCATGCGGGAGGACTAGCTCCCGGGGAGCTGTTTTTT
clone_size: .; j_call: TRBJ2-2; d_call: .; v_call: TRBV6-4; cdr3_aa: CASSLNAAGELFF; cdr3_nt: TGTGCCAGCAGTCTGAACGCGGCCGGGGAGCTGTTTTTT
clone_size: .; j_call: TRBJ2-3; d_call: TRBD2; v_call: TRBV9; cdr3_aa: CASSARRSGSSDTQYF; cdr3_nt: TGTGCCAGCAGCGCGCGGCGAAGCGGGAGCTCAGATACGCAGTATTTT
clone_size: .; j_call: TRBJ1-1; d_call: .; v_call: TRBV4-3; cdr3_aa: CASSQDRGLNTEAFF; cdr3_nt: TGCGCCAGCAGCCAAGATCGAGGGCTAAACACTGAAGCTTTCTTT
clone_size: .; j_call: TRBJ2-1; d_call: .; v_call: TRBV5-1; cdr3_aa: CASSLGADSSYNEQFF; cdr3_nt: TGCGCCAGCAGCTTGGGAGCGGACAGCTCCTACAATGAGCAGTTCTTC
clone_size: .; j_call: TRBJ1-3; d_call: .; v_call: TRBV29-1; cdr3_aa: CSVEYRENSGNTIYF; cdr3_nt: TGCAGCGTTGAGTACAGGGAAAACTCTGGAAACACCATATATTTT